Here is one T cell receptor beta chain with its context. Its antigen is undetermined. This sample is drawn from a study of blood T cells in healthy people across ages. Study-level points and caveats: The unknown donor CMV status may have confounded expanded clonotype changes.

Trimming shortened V by 3 bases and J by 0 bases, and 16 bases separated the two germline ends. The CDR3 extends over 18 amino acids. Germline lookup yields CDR1 SGHRS and CDR2 YFSETQ. Together with a sample-barcoded 5' primer, a J-beta primer mix was included in a second PCR lasting about 7 to 11 cycles. Sequencing yielded, for each sample, at least 2.5 million paired-end reads carrying CDR3. A single record per CDR3 protein comes from TCRdb applying MiXCR to the 5' RACE reads. The sample holds about 2 million distinct CDR3 sequences; just under 50% are singletons and the top ten take approximately 2.1%.

This sequence joins TRBV5-1 and TRBJ2-6, with a tentative D call TRBD2 (6 bases). This receptor was obtained from a woman between 40 and 55 years old in good health. Sequencing input: blood. The CDR3 sequence is CASSYRAGGGSGANVLTF. As DNA, the CDR3 is TGCGCCAGCAGCTACCGTGCTGGGGGAGGCTCTGGGGCCAACGTCCTGACTTTC.